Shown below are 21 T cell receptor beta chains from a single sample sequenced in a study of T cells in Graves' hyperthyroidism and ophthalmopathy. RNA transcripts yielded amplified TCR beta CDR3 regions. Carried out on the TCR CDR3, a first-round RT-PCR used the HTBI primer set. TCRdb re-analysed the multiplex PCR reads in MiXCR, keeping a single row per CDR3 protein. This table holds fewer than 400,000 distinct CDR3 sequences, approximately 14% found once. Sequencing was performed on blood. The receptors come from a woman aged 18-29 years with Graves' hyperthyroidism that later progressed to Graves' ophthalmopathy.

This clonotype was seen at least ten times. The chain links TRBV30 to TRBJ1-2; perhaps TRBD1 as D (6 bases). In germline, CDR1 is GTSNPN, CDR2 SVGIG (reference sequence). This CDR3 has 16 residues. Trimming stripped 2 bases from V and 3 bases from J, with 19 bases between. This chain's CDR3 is CAWSLPRGDGDYGYTF. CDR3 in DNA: TGTGCCTGGAGTCTCCCTAGGGGGGACGGAGACTATGGCTACACCTTC.

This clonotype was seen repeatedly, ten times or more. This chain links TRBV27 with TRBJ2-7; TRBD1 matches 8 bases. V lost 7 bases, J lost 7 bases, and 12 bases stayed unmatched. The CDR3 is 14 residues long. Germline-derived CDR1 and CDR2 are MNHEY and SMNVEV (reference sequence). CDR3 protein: CASTDRGLGGEQYF. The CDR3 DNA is TGTGCCAGCACTGACAGGGGTCTTGGTGGGGAGCAGTACTTC.

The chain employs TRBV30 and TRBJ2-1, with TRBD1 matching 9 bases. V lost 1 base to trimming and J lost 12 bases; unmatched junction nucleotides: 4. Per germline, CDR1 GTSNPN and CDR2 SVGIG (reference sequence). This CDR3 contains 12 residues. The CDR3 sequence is CAWSDRGPVQFF. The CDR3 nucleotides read TGTGCCTGGAGTGACAGGGGGCCAGTGCAGTTCTTC.

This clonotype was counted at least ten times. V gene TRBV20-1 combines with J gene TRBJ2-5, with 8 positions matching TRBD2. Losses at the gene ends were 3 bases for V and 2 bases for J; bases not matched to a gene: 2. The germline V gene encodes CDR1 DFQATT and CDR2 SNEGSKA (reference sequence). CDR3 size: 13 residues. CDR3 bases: TGCAGTGCTAGTCGACTAGCGCAAGAGACCCAGTACTTC. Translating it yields CSASRLAQETQYF.

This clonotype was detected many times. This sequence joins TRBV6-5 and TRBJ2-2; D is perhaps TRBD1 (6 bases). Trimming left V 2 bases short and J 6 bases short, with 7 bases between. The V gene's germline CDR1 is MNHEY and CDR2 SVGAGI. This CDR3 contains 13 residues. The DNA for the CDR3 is TGTGCCAGCAGTTACGAGGGGGCCGGGGAGCTGTTTTTT. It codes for CASSYEGAGELFF.

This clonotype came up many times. The CDR3 loop reads CASSQIGRGNEQFF. The CDR3 DNA reads TGTGCCAGCAGCCAAATCGGCAGAGGCAATGAGCAGTTCTTC. The genes are TRBV3-1 and TRBJ2-1, with D unclear. The CDR3 covers 14 residues. Trimming removed 2 bases at V and 6 bases at J, with 11 bases between. CDR1 and CDR2 from the germline V gene are LGHDT and YNNKEL (reference sequence).

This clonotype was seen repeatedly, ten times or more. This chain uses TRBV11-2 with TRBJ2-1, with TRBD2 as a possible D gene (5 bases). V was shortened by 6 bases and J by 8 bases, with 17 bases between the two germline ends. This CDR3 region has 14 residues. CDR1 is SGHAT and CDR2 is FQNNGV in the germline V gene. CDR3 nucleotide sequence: TGTGCCAGCAGTCGTGAGGGAGCTACCCATGAGCAGTTCTTC. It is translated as CASSREGATHEQFF.

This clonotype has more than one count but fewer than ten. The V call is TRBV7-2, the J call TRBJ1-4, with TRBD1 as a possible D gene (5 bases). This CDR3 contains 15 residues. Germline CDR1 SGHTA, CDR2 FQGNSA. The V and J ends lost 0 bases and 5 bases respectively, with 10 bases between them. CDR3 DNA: TGTGCCAGCAGCTTAGCCACAGGCTTAAATGAAAAACTGTTTTTT. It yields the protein CASSLATGLNEKLFF.

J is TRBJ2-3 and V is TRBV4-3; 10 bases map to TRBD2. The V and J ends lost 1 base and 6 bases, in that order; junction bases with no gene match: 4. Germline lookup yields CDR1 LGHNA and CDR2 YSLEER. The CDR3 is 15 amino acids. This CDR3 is CASSQVSGRADTQYF. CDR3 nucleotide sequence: TGCGCCAGCAGCCAAGTGAGCGGGAGGGCGGATACGCAGTATTTT.

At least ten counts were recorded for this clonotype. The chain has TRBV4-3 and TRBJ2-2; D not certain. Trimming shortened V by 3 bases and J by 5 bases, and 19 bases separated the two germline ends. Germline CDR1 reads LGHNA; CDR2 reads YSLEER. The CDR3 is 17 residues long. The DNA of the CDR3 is TGCGCCAGCAGCCAGACTGGTTATTTAATGGGGACCGGGGAGCTGTTTTTT. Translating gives CASSQTGYLMGTGELFF.

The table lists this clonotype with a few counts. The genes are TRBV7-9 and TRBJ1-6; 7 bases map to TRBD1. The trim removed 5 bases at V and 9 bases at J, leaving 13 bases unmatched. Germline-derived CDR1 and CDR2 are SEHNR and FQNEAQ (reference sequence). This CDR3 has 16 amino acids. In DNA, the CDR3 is TGTGCCAGCAGCCTCTCCTCACAGGGGATTCCTTCACCCCTCCACTTT. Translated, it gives CASSLSSQGIPSPLHF.

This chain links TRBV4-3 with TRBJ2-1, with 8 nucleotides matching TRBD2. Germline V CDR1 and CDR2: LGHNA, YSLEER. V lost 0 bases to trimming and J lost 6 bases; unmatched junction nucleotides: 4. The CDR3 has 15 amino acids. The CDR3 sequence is CASSQEAGEFNEQFF. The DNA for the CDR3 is TGCGCCAGCAGCCAAGAAGCGGGAGAGTTCAATGAGCAGTTCTTC.

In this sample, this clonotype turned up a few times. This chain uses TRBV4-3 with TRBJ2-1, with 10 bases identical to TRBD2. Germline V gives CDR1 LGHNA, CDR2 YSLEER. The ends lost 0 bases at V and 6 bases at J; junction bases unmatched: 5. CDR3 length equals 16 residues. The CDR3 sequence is CASSQDSPSGSNEQFF. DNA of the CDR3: TGCGCCAGCAGCCAAGATTCGCCTAGCGGGAGCAATGAGCAGTTCTTC.

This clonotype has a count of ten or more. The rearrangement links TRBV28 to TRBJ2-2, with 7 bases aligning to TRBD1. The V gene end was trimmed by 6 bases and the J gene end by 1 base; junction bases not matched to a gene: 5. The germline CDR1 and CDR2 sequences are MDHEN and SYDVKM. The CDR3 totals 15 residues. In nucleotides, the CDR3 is TGTGCCAGCAGCCGGACAGGTCGGAACACCGGGGAGCTGTTTTTT. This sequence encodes CASSRTGRNTGELFF.

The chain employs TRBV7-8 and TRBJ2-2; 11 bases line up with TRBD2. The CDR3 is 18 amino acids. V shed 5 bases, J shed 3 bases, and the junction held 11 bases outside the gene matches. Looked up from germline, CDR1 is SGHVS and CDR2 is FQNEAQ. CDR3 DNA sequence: TGTGCCAGCAGCCCCTGGGGGCTAGCGGGAGGAGACACCGGGGAGCTGTTTTTT. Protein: CASSPWGLAGGDTGELFF.

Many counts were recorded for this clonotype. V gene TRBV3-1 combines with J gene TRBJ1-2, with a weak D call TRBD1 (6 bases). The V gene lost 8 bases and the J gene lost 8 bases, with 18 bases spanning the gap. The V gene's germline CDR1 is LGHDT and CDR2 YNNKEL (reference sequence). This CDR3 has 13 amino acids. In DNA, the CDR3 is TGTGCCAGCCTTCGTACAGGGCAGGGCGGCTACACCTTC. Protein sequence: CASLRTGQGGYTF.

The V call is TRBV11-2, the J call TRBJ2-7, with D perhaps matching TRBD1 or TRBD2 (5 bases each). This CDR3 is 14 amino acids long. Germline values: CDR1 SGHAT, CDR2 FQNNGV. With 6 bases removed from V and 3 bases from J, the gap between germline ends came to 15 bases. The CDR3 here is CASRNRDPLYEQYF. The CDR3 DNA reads TGTGCCAGCAGAAACCGGGACCCTCTCTACGAGCAGTACTTC. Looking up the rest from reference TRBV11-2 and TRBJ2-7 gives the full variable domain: EAGVAQSPRYKIIEKRQSVAFWCNPISGHATLYWYQQILGQGPKLLIQFQNNGVVDDSQLPKDRFSAERLKGVDSTLKIQPAKLEDSAVYLCASRNRDPLYEQYFGPGTRLTVT.

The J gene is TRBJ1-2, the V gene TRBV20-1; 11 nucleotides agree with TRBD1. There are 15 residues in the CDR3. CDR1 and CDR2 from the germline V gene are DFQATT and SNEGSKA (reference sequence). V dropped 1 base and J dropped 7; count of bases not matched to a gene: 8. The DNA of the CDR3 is TGCAGTGCTAGAGCGCGCGGGACAGGGGGTTTTGGCTACACCTTC. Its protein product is CSARARGTGGFGYTF.

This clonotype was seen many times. The CDR3 DNA is TGTGCCAGCAGTGGGACAGGGGGCACAGATACGCAGTATTTT. Protein product: CASSGTGGTDTQYF. The V and J genes are TRBV6-4 and TRBJ2-3, with 9 bases aligning to TRBD1. V dropped 4 bases and J dropped 1; count of bases not matched to a gene: 0. CDR1 and CDR2 from the germline V gene are MRHNA and SNTAGT. This CDR3 region has 14 residues.

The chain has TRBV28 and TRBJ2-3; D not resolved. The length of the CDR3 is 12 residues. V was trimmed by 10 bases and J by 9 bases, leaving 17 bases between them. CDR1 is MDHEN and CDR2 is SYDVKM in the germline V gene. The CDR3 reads CATLGISKTQYF. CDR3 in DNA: TGTGCCACCCTAGGGATCTCTAAGACGCAGTATTTT.

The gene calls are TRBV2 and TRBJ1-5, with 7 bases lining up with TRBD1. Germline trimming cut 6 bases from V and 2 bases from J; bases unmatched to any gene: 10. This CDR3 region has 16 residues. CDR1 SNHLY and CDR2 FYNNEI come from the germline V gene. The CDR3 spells CASSALTGYGNQPQHF. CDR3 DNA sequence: TGTGCCAGCAGCGCCCTGACAGGGTACGGCAATCAGCCCCAGCATTTT.